These 8 T cell receptor beta chains were all obtained from the same sample, sequenced in a study of CD8+CD57+ T cells in acquired aplastic anemia. The use of genomic DNA as template underpinned the TCR beta VDJ and CDR3 profiling. One entry per CDR3 protein results from TCRdb running MiXCR on the reads. The sample contains around 200,000 distinct CDR3 sequences, approximately 48% of which appear only once. Flow cytometry had shown expanded CD8+CD57+ cells in the patients chosen for sequencing. The sample was sorted CD4+, CD8+, or CD8+CD57+ T cells (not recorded which) from PBMCs. These receptors all come from a human donor with aplastic anemia.

This chain connects TRBV7-9 to TRBJ1-2; D unclear. The CDR3 consists of 13 residues. CDR1 SEHNR and CDR2 FQNEAQ come from the germline V gene (reference sequence). Trimming stripped 3 bases from V and 2 bases from J, with 7 bases between. In DNA, the CDR3 is TGTGCCAGCAGCTTTACAGAGAACTATGGCTACACCTTC. Translation: CASSFTENYGYTF.

The gene calls are TRBV7-2 and TRBJ2-1, with D perhaps matching TRBD2 (5 bases). The CDR3 loop spans 12 amino acids. Trimming removed 1 base from V and 8 bases from J, with 6 bases in between. The germline V gene has CDR1 SGHTA and CDR2 FQGNSA. The CDR3, as DNA: TGTGCCAGCAGCTTAGGGGGAGATGAGCAGTTCTTC. It codes for CASSLGGDEQFF.

The chain links TRBV7-3 to TRBJ2-7; 7 bases line up with TRBD1. The CDR3 spans 13 residues. The germline gives CDR1 SGHTA, CDR2 FQGTGA. With 5 bases clipped from V and 2 bases from J, the junction kept 3 bases outside the gene matches. Here the CDR3 DNA reads TGTGCCAGCAGCAAGAGGGGGCCCTACGAGCAGTACTTC. Translating gives CASSKRGPYEQYF. Supplemented by reference TRBV7-3 and TRBJ2-7, the full variable domain reads GAGVSQTPSNKVTEKGKYVELRCDPISGHTALYWYRQSLGQGPEFLIYFQGTGAADDSGLPNDRFFAVRPEGSVSTLKIQRTERGDSAVYLCASSKRGPYEQYFGPGTRLTVT.

In this sample, this clonotype turned up many times. The CDR3 DNA reads TGTGCCAGCGGTCACGACAGTGACACTGAAGCTTTCTTT. Its protein product is CASGHDSDTEAFF. The V and J genes are TRBV7-3 and TRBJ1-1, with D tentatively TRBD1 (5 bases). Deletions cut 8 bases from V and 3 bases from J, with 13 bases between. CDR1 is SGHTA, CDR2 FQGTGA, per germline. The CDR3 has 13 residues.

In this sample, this clonotype turned up many times. The CDR3 region has the DNA TGTGCCAGCAGCCGACCCCGCCCTAAGTCACCCCTCCACTTT. Protein product: CASSRPRPKSPLHF. The chain has TRBV7-2 and TRBJ1-6; D gene unclear. The germline V and J ends were trimmed by 5 bases and 10 bases, with 15 bases remaining between them. Germline V gene sequence: CDR1 SGHTA, CDR2 FQGNSA. CDR3 length: 14 residues.

The gene calls are TRBV20-1 and TRBJ2-5, with 12 bases fitting TRBD1. The CDR3 covers 15 residues. Germline-derived CDR1 and CDR2 are DFQATT and SNEGSKA (reference sequence). V shed 3 bases and J 5 bases; nucleotides not matched to a gene: 7. The CDR3 region has the DNA TGCAGTGCTAGTCCCGGGACAGGGGGCAAGGAGACCCAGTACTTC. Translating gives CSASPGTGGKETQYF.

This chain connects TRBV11-2 to TRBJ1-1; the match to TRBD1 covers 9 bases. Germline V gives CDR1 SGHAT, CDR2 FQNNGV. This CDR3 contains 16 residues. The V segment lost 1 base and the J segment 4 bases; nucleotides outside the gene matches: 7. In DNA, the CDR3 is TGTGCCAGCAGCTTAGGCCCCGGGACAGGGCCCACTGAAGCTTTCTTT. It encodes CASSLGPGTGPTEAFF.

The chain uses TRBV12-3 or TRBV12-4 and TRBJ2-5; D is perhaps TRBD1 (6 bases). This CDR3 comprises 14 residues. V lost 5 bases, J lost 4 bases, and 14 bases lay in between. This CDR3 is CASSPLTGLETQYF. In DNA, the CDR3 is TGTGCCAGCAGTCCGCTAACAGGGTTAGAGACCCAGTACTTC.